Below are 23 T cell receptor beta chains sequenced from a single sample in a study of blood T cell repertoires in COVID-19. Using immunoSEQ multiplex PCR, the repertoire was profiled, and TCRdb retains in-frame clones only, with some absent. The top ten clones hold 1.1% of a sample with 250,000 to 300,000 clones, 75% to 95% of them seen once. The sample comprised PBMCs or T cells enriched from blood (not recorded which). Receptors originate from a woman aged 25-40 years who had recovered from COVID-19.

The chain links TRBV7-9 to TRBJ1-2; 9 nucleotides line up with TRBD1. V lost 9 bases to trimming and J lost 2 bases; unmatched junction nucleotides: 10. This CDR3 is 15 amino acids long. CDR1 and CDR2 (germline): SEHNR, FQNEAQ (reference sequence). In DNA, the CDR3 is TGTGCCAGTCAAAAACAGGGGGCAGGAAACTATGGCTACACCTTC. This gives the protein CASQKQGAGNYGYTF. Full variable domain (missing parts from reference TRBV7-9 and TRBJ1-2): DTGVSQNPRHKITKRGQNVTFRCDPISEHNRLYWYRQTLGQGPEFLTYFQNEAQLEKSRLLSDRFSAERPKGSFSTLEIQRTEQGDSAMYLCASQKQGAGNYGYTFGSGTRLTVV.

The chain has TRBV3-1 (or the pseudogene TRBV3-2) and TRBJ2-1, with 11 bases matching TRBD1. Per germline, CDR1 LGHDT and CDR2 YNNKEL (reference sequence). J lost 0 bases, V lost 1 base, and 2 bases had no gene match. The CDR3 spans 17 residues. CDR3 protein: CASSQGTGGTSYNEQFF. CDR3 sequence (DNA): TGTGCCAGCAGCCAAGGGACAGGGGGCACCTCCTACAATGAGCAGTTCTTC.

This clone has a single count. V is TRBV5-8 and J is TRBJ1-5; possibly TRBD1 for D (5 bases). Germline values: CDR1 SGHTS, CDR2 YDEGEE. V shed 6 bases and J shed 1 base, with 14 bases lying between them. This CDR3 is 15 amino acids long. The CDR3 here is CASTRSGASNQPQHF. For the CDR3, the DNA is TGTGCCAGCACCCGGAGCGGGGCGAGCAATCAGCCCCAGCATTTT.

The chain joins TRBV7-6 to TRBJ2-3; TRBD2 agrees at 13 bases. This CDR3 has 16 residues. V lost 5 bases and J lost 6; bases outside the gene matches: 8. Germline V lookup: CDR1 SGHVS, CDR2 FNYEAQ. The CDR3 reads CASSLSGTSGTDTQYF. The CDR3 nucleotides read TGTGCCAGCAGCCTATCCGGGACTAGCGGGACGGATACGCAGTATTTT. Full variable domain (missing parts from reference TRBV7-6 and TRBJ2-3): GAGVSQSPRYKVTKRGQDVALRCDPISGHVSLYWYRQALGQGPEFLTYFNYEAQQDKSGLPNDRFSAERPEGSISTLTIQRTEQRDSAMYRCASSLSGTSGTDTQYFGPGTRLTVL.

This sequence joins TRBV7-9 and TRBJ1-1; no clear D gene. The V end was cut by 2 bases, the J end by 0 bases, with 10 bases between. Germline values: CDR1 SEHNR, CDR2 FQNEAQ (reference sequence). The CDR3 runs 15 residues. The CDR3 nucleotides read TGTGCCAGCAGCTTACAGGTTTCCTTGAACACTGAAGCTTTCTTT. As protein: CASSLQVSLNTEAFF.

V gene TRBV19 combines with J gene TRBJ2-3; 7 nucleotides line up with TRBD2. The germline V gene encodes CDR1 LNHDA and CDR2 SQIVND (reference sequence). V gave up 3 bases and J gave up 4 bases; unmatched junction bases: 10. The CDR3 loop spans 16 amino acids. CDR3 region: CASSIGGRGVADTQYF. CDR3 nucleotide sequence: TGTGCCAGTAGTATCGGGGGGAGGGGCGTTGCAGATACGCAGTATTTT.

This rearrangement joins TRBV2 to TRBJ1-6; 7 positions agree with TRBD1. With V trimmed by 7 bases and J by 6 bases, 12 bases remained unmatched. Germline CDR1 and CDR2: SNHLY and FYNNEI. This CDR3 contains 16 residues. DNA of the CDR3: TGTGCCAGCAATTTCGGTGGGAGACAGGGTAATTCACCCCTCCACTTT. The encoded protein is CASNFGGRQGNSPLHF.

The V call is TRBV29-1, the J call TRBJ1-1; no reliable D call. The germline V gene encodes CDR1 SQVTM and CDR2 ANQGSEA. V was shortened by 4 bases and J by 1 base, with 13 bases between the two germline ends. CDR3 length: 14 residues. The CDR3 DNA reads as TGCAGCGTTGTTTACCTCTACGCGAACACTGAAGCTTTCTTT. Protein: CSVVYLYANTEAFF.

The V gene is TRBV5-1, the J gene TRBJ2-5, with 9 nucleotides matching TRBD1. V was clipped by 3 bases and J by 5 bases; unmatched bases: 8. In germline, CDR1 is SGHRS, CDR2 YFSETQ. This CDR3 contains 15 residues. This CDR3 is CASSSNGQGSETQYF. The CDR3 DNA reads TGCGCCAGCAGCTCTAACGGACAGGGGTCTGAGACCCAGTACTTC.

The V gene is TRBV13, the J gene TRBJ2-7; TRBD2 matches at 10 bases. The V segment lost 2 bases and the J segment 6 bases; nucleotides outside the gene matches: 13. CDR1 and CDR2 (germline): PRHDT, FYEKMQ (reference sequence). The CDR3 has 17 residues. The CDR3 reads CASSLNGGAGGPGEQYF. DNA of the CDR3: TGTGCCAGCAGCTTAAATGGGGGAGCGGGAGGGCCAGGCGAGCAGTACTTC.

In DNA, the CDR3 is TGTGCCAGCAGTCCAGGGACTAGACTCCGATACAATGAGCAGTTCTTC. Translating it yields CASSPGTRLRYNEQFF. This rearrangement joins TRBV28 to TRBJ2-1, with 8 bases fitting TRBD2. There are 16 residues in the CDR3. J gave up 4 bases and V 5 bases, and 10 bases lay outside the gene matches. The germline CDR1 and CDR2 sequences are MDHEN and SYDVKM.

The V call is TRBV28, the J call TRBJ1-2; D gene uncertain. This CDR3 spans 12 amino acids. Germline-derived CDR1 and CDR2 are MDHEN and SYDVKM. V lost 7 bases and J lost 6, with 12 bases in between. CDR3 protein: CASNEEINGYTF. The CDR3 coding sequence is TGTGCCAGCAATGAGGAGATAAATGGCTACACCTTC.

This chain uses TRBV7-9 with TRBJ2-7, with 10 nucleotides matching TRBD1. The V and J ends lost 1 base and 4 bases, in that order; junction bases with no gene match: 4. The CDR3 consists of 15 residues. The germline CDR1 and CDR2 sequences are SEHNR and FQNEAQ (reference sequence). The CDR3 DNA is TGTGCCAGCAGCTTAGGTGACAGGGGGCTTTACGAGCAGTACTTC. As protein: CASSLGDRGLYEQYF.

The V and J genes are TRBV5-1 and TRBJ2-7, with D unclear. Germline assignment: CDR1 SGHRS and CDR2 YFSETQ. Trimming took off 5 bases at V and 0 bases at J, with 12 bases between the two ends. This CDR3 spans 14 amino acids. CDR3 region: CASRGGPSSYEQYF. In nucleotides, the CDR3 is TGCGCCAGCAGAGGCGGCCCCAGCTCCTACGAGCAGTACTTC. The complete variable domain, with remaining parts taken from reference TRBV5-1 and TRBJ2-7, reads KAGVTQTPRYLIKTRGQQVTLSCSPISGHRSVSWYQQTPGQGLQFLFEYFSETQRNKGNFPGRFSGRQFSNSRSEMNVSTLELGDSALYLCASRGGPSSYEQYFGPGTRLTVT.

In DNA form, the CDR3 reads TGTGCCAGCAGCGGTACTAGCGGGAGGGCCAATGAGCAGTTCTTC. Translating gives CASSGTSGRANEQFF. V and J are TRBV7-3 and TRBJ2-1; 13 nucleotides line up with TRBD2. The CDR3 is made up of 15 amino acids. The germline gives CDR1 SGHTA, CDR2 FQGTGA. V lost 5 bases and J lost 6; bases outside the gene matches: 4.

Only a few counts were recorded for this clone. The rearrangement joins TRBV4-1 to TRBJ2-3; 8 bases match TRBD2. Germline trimming cut 4 bases from V and 0 bases from J; bases unmatched to any gene: 3. Looked up from germline, CDR1 is MGHRA and CDR2 is YSYEKL. The CDR3 has 15 residues. In nucleotides, the CDR3 is TGCGCCAGCAGCCCCTTAGCGGGGAGCACAGATACGCAGTATTTT. Translating it yields CASSPLAGSTDTQYF.

The J gene is TRBJ2-3, the V gene TRBV7-8; D may be TRBD2 (5 bases). The CDR3 has 17 residues. CDR1 SGHVS and CDR2 FQNEAQ come from the germline V gene. V lost 2 bases, J lost 2 bases, and 17 bases lay in between. CDR3 loop: CASSLSRSGTSTDTQYF. As DNA, the CDR3 is TGTGCCAGCAGCTTATCTCGGTCGGGAACTTCCACAGATACGCAGTATTTT.

The CDR3 sequence is CASSTSSGSSYEQYF. As DNA, the CDR3 is TGTGCCAGCAGTACTTCTAGCGGGAGCTCCTACGAGCAGTACTTC. V and J are TRBV28 and TRBJ2-7; the match to TRBD2 covers 10 bases. The CDR3 loop spans 15 amino acids. The J segment lost 0 bases and the V segment lost 5 bases, leaving 4 bases of the junction unmatched. The germline V gene has CDR1 MDHEN and CDR2 SYDVKM.

The chain combines TRBV7-2 with TRBJ2-5, with a weak D call TRBD1 (6 bases). The CDR3 runs to 12 residues. Germline CDR1 SGHTA, CDR2 FQGNSA. V lost 5 bases and J 5 bases, leaving 9 bases between the germline ends. CDR3 loop: CASSRGYETQYF. DNA of the CDR3: TGTGCCAGCAGCAGGGGGTATGAGACCCAGTACTTC.

This rearrangement joins TRBV7-3 to TRBJ2-2, with TRBD2 matching over 8 bases. This CDR3 is built from 15 residues. Germline V gives CDR1 SGHTA, CDR2 FQGTGA. V lost 5 bases and J lost 2; bases outside the gene matches: 4. The CDR3 region has the DNA TGTGCCAGCAGCCGGGAGGGACCCAACACCGGGGAGCTGTTTTTT. This codes for CASSREGPNTGELFF. The full variable domain, its missing parts supplied by reference TRBV7-3 and TRBJ2-2, is GAGVSQTPSNKVTEKGKYVELRCDPISGHTALYWYRQSLGQGPEFLIYFQGTGAADDSGLPNDRFFAVRPEGSVSTLKIQRTERGDSAVYLCASSREGPNTGELFFGEGSRLTVL.

This chain joins TRBV7-2 and TRBJ1-1; TRBD1 agrees at 7 bases. The CDR3 extends over 15 amino acids. The V and J ends lost 2 bases and 5 bases, in that order; junction bases with no gene match: 8. CDR1 and CDR2 (germline): SGHTA, FQGNSA. CDR3 nucleotide sequence: TGTGCCAGCAGCTTACCGCCTCAGGGGGTTACTGAAGCTTTCTTT. Its protein is CASSLPPQGVTEAFF.

The J gene is TRBJ2-5, the V gene TRBV4-3, with 9 positions matching TRBD1. The CDR3 has 16 residues. The germline V gene encodes CDR1 LGHNA and CDR2 YSLEER. Trimming took 1 base from V and 4 from J; bases not matched to a gene: 7. The CDR3 nucleotides are TGCGCCAGCAGCCAAGGCAAGGACAGGGGACGAGAGACCCAGTACTTC. Amino acids: CASSQGKDRGRETQYF.

The count of this clone is one. J is TRBJ2-7 and V is TRBV28; 8 nucleotides align to TRBD1. The CDR3 runs to 14 residues. V was pared by 2 bases and J by 7 bases, with 7 bases of the junction left unmatched. Germline-derived CDR1 and CDR2 are MDHEN and SYDVKM. CDR3 in DNA: TGTGCCAGCAGTTTAGGGCAGGGGGCGGGAGAGCAGTACTTC. This gives the protein CASSLGQGAGEQYF.